A selection of T cell receptor beta chains follows, all from one sample in a study of control samples from healthy donors and cancer patients. Clones were read by immunoSEQ multiplex PCR, and TCRdb kept only the in-frame ones, dropping some. Seen here are about 120,000 clones, more than 70% observed once, and the top ten hold 2.5% to 3.5%. The sample taken for sequencing was blood. The source of these receptors is a man aged 60 to 69 in good health. CDR3s include the opening cysteine and the closing phenylalanine or tryptophan. Fields, in order: D gene, clone size, V gene, J gene, CDR3 protein, CDR3 DNA. A D gene is named only where the DNA matches it firmly. Rows give clone size only sometimes, using once, few, many, or a class for an expanded clone.

NA	NA	TRBV6-5	TRBJ1-2	CASSYSPGRRGYTF	TGTGCCAGCAGTTACTCGCCAGGGAGAAGGGGCTACACCTTC
TRBD1	NA	TRBV4-2	TRBJ1-2	CASSQQDRLANYGYTF	TGTGCCAGCAGCCAACAGGACAGGCTGGCTAACTATGGCTACACCTTC
TRBD1	NA	TRBV9	TRBJ1-5	CASSADRGNNQPQHF	TGTGCCAGCAGCGCGGACAGGGGTAACAATCAGCCCCAGCATTTT
NA	NA	TRBV18	TRBJ2-4	CASSPPEDWGSIQYF	TGTGCCAGCTCACCACCTGAGGACTGGGGGAGCATTCAGTACTTC
TRBD1	few	TRBV5-1	TRBJ2-3	CASSSGQGATDTQYF	TGCGCCAGCAGCTCGGGACAGGGGGCGACAGATACGCAGTATTTT
NA	NA	TRBV5-1	TRBJ2-3	CASSPGDSTDTQYF	TGCGCCAGCAGCCCGGGGGACAGCACAGATACGCAGTATTTT
NA	NA	TRBV6-5	TRBJ2-1	CASSLDGGVEQFF	TGTGCCAGCAGTTTAGACGGGGGCGTAGAGCAGTTCTTC
TRBD2	once	TRBV2	TRBJ2-7	CASRLTSGRLLDSYEQYF	TGTGCCAGCAGGCTTACTAGCGGGCGGTTACTCGACTCCTACGAGCAGTACTTC
NA	NA	TRBV3-1/TRBV3-2	TRBJ1-6	CASSQILGAPLHF	TGTGCCAGCAGCCAGATTTTAGGGGCACCCCTCCACTTT
NA	few	TRBV30	TRBJ1-3	CAWSRGANTIYF	TGTGCCTGGAGCCGAGGGGCGAACACCATATATTTT
NA	NA	TRBV27	TRBJ2-5	CASSLSRGGETQYF	TGTGCCAGCAGTTTATCGAGGGGCGGAGAGACCCAGTACTTC
TRBD2	NA	TRBV5-1	TRBJ2-2	CASSLGPRGGTGELFF	TGCGCCAGCAGCTTGGGGCCCCGGGGGGGTACCGGGGAGCTGTTTTTT
NA	NA	TRBV3-1/TRBV3-2	TRBJ1-1	CASSQQGMTEAFF	TGTGCCAGCAGCCAACAGGGTATGACTGAAGCTTTCTTT
TRBD1	NA	TRBV3-1/TRBV3-2	TRBJ2-2	CASSRTGTGGTGELFF	TGTGCCAGCAGCCGTACCGGGACAGGGGGCACCGGGGAGCTGTTTTTT
NA	NA	TRBV3-1/TRBV3-2	TRBJ1-3	CASGKQGNTIYF	TGTGCCAGCGGTAAACAGGGAAACACCATATATTTT
TRBD1	NA	TRBV11-2	TRBJ2-4	CASSLFGQGKNIQYF	TGTGCCAGCAGCTTATTCGGACAGGGAAAAAACATTCAGTACTTC
NA	NA	TRBV6-5	TRBJ1-5	CASRTELIQPQHF	TGTGCCAGCCGGACAGAACTGATTCAGCCCCAGCATTTT
TRBD1	once	TRBV19	TRBJ2-7	CASSIGQGEVYEQYF	TGTGCCAGTAGTATAGGACAGGGAGAGGTCTACGAGCAGTACTTC
NA	NA	TRBV11-2	TRBJ2-3	CASSLTRLVDTQYF	TGTGCCAGCAGCCTAACACGACTAGTTGATACGCAGTATTTT
NA	NA	TRBV19	TRBJ1-4	CASSPHTLDEKLFF	TGTGCCAGTAGCCCGCACACACTGGATGAAAAACTGTTTTTT
NA	NA	TRBV3-1/TRBV3-2	TRBJ1-1	CASSQGYLMNTEAFF	TGTGCCAGCAGCCAAGGATATCTTATGAACACTGAAGCTTTCTTT
NA	NA	TRBV6-6	TRBJ2-3	CASSPGDLVGTDTQYF	TGTGCCAGCAGTCCGGGGGACCTCGTAGGAACGGATACGCAGTATTTT
TRBD1	NA	TRBV30	TRBJ1-2	CAWTPDRGGGYTF	TGTGCCTGGACTCCGGACAGGGGAGGGGGCTACACCTTC
TRBD1	NA	TRBV2	TRBJ1-2	CASRTGAGARGYGYTF	TGTGCCAGCAGGACAGGGGCGGGGGCCCGCGGCTATGGCTACACCTTC
TRBD1	few	TRBV24-1	TRBJ1-3	CATSAAPGGAGNTIYF	TGTGCCACCAGTGCTGCCCCAGGGGGCGCTGGAAACACCATATATTTT
TRBD1	once	TRBV6-6	TRBJ1-5	CASSFDRGNQPQHF	TGTGCCAGCAGTTTCGACAGGGGCAATCAGCCCCAGCATTTT
TRBD1	NA	TRBV7-7	TRBJ1-3	CASSLGTGSGNTIYF	TGTGCCAGCAGCTTAGGGACAGGCTCTGGAAACACCATATATTTT
TRBD2	once	TRBV7-2	TRBJ2-3	CASSSAGLGTDTQYF	TGTGCCAGCAGCTCAGCGGGACTAGGTACAGATACGCAGTATTTT
NA	NA	TRBV2	TRBJ1-5	CASSEALQGKQPQHF	TGTGCCAGCAGTGAAGCGTTGCAGGGAAAACAGCCCCAGCATTTT
NA	few	TRBV9	TRBJ2-3	CASSVLSSTDTQYF	TGTGCCAGCAGCGTATTAAGTAGCACAGATACGCAGTATTTT
TRBD2	NA	TRBV10-3	TRBJ2-1	CAIRPLAGENNEQFF	TGTGCCATCAGACCACTAGCGGGGGAAAACAATGAGCAGTTCTTC
TRBD2	NA	TRBV9	TRBJ2-3	CASSVRGGAGATDTQYF	TGTGCCAGCAGCGTACGCGGGGGGGCGGGAGCGACAGATACGCAGTATTTT
NA	NA	TRBV10-1	TRBJ1-6	CASSDGQFNSPLHF	TGCGCCAGCAGTGACGGACAGTTTAATTCACCCCTCCACTTT
NA	NA	TRBV28	TRBJ1-4	CASSFLNEKLFF	TGTGCCAGCAGTTTCTTAAATGAAAAACTGTTTTTT
NA	NA	TRBV6-2/TRBV6-3	TRBJ1-5	CASSYVGGMQPQHF	TGTGCCAGCAGTTACGTCGGGGGGATGCAGCCCCAGCATTTT
TRBD1	NA	TRBV28	TRBJ1-2	CASSSTPWTGFGYTF	TGTGCCAGCAGTTCTACCCCCTGGACAGGGTTTGGCTACACCTTC
TRBD1	NA	TRBV28	TRBJ2-7	CASRHRDRGVAQYF	TGTGCCAGCAGACACCGGGACAGGGGTGTTGCGCAGTACTTC
NA	NA	TRBV25-1	TRBJ1-2	CASSELAGGYTF	TGTGCCAGCAGTGAATTGGCAGGGGGCTACACCTTC
NA	NA	TRBV19	TRBJ1-5	CASRLGRQDNQPQHF	TGTGCCAGTAGATTGGGGCGACAGGACAATCAGCCCCAGCATTTT
NA	NA	TRBV6-5	TRBJ2-3	CASTPQGDTQYF	TGTGCCAGCACTCCCCAAGGAGATACGCAGTATTTT
NA	NA	TRBV25-1	TRBJ1-1	CASISVNTEAFF	TGTGCCAGCATTAGTGTGAACACTGAAGCTTTCTTT
NA	NA	TRBV7-2	TRBJ2-1	CASSLYLGANNEQFF	TGTGCCAGCAGCTTATACCTAGGAGCGAACAATGAGCAGTTCTTC
TRBD1	NA	TRBV3-1/TRBV3-2	TRBJ2-5	CASSLGTGGAETQYF	TGTGCCAGCAGCCTCGGGACAGGGGGCGCGGAGACCCAGTACTTC
NA	NA	TRBV3-1/TRBV3-2	TRBJ1-2	CASSQYAYGYTF	TGTGCCAGCAGCCAGTATGCCTATGGCTACACCTTC
NA	NA	TRBV15	TRBJ1-3	CATSRGTASSGNTIYF	TGTGCCACCAGCAGAGGGACAGCCAGCTCTGGAAACACCATATATTTT
TRBD2	NA	TRBV7-9	TRBJ2-7	CASSSGGRGRVYEQYF	TGTGCCAGCAGCTCGGGAGGGAGGGGCCGGGTCTACGAGCAGTACTTC
NA	NA	TRBV3-1/TRBV3-2	TRBJ1-1	CASSLNKGYRTEAFF	TGTGCCAGCAGCCTAAACAAGGGGTATCGTACTGAAGCTTTCTTT
TRBD1	NA	TRBV5-1	TRBJ1-1	CASSLRLGQGVGEAFF	TGCGCCAGCAGCTTACGATTGGGACAGGGAGTGGGTGAAGCTTTCTTT
NA	once	TRBV19	TRBJ1-1	CASSRWTEAFF	TGTGCCAGTAGTAGATGGACAGAAGCTTTCTTT
TRBD1	NA	TRBV2	TRBJ2-5	CASSTTGTEGFETQYF	TGTGCCAGCAGTACTACCGGGACAGAGGGTTTTGAGACCCAGTACTTC